A selection of T cell receptor beta chains follows, all from one sample in a study of T cell changes during pregnancy in multiple sclerosis. The protocol was immunoSEQ multiplex PCR, while the TCRdb copy is restricted to in-frame clones and leaves out a portion. The sample lists around 59,000 clones; nearly 95% were seen once. The sample was peripheral blood, taken in the first trimester of pregnancy. All receptors come from a female donor with multiple sclerosis, enrolled in a pregnancy study. CDR3s include the opening cysteine and the closing phenylalanine or tryptophan. A D gene is named only where the DNA matches it firmly. Clone size, where shown, is once, few, many, or a class for clones that have expanded.

size: -; D: -; J: TRBJ2-2; V: TRBV30; DNA: TGTGCCTGGGGACAGCTCTACGGGGAGCTGTTTTTT; CDR3: CAWGQLYGELFF
size: -; D: TRBD1; J: TRBJ1-3; V: TRBV2; DNA: TGTGCCAGCAGCAGAGGTGGGACAGAGAACACCATATATTTT; CDR3: CASSRGGTENTIYF
size: once; D: -; J: TRBJ1-4; V: TRBV5-6; DNA: TGTGCCAGCAGCTTGGGAGCCACTGAAAAGGAAAAACTGTTTTTT; CDR3: CASSLGATEKEKLFF
size: -; D: TRBD1; J: TRBJ1-2; V: TRBV5-1; DNA: TGCGCCAGCAGCTCGTCCCGGACAGGGGTTAACTATGGCTACACCTTC; CDR3: CASSSSRTGVNYGYTF
size: -; D: -; J: TRBJ1-1; V: TRBV27; DNA: TGTGCCAGCAGCCAAGGGTGGACAGTGAAGGGTGGAGCTTTCTTT; CDR3: CASSQGWTVKGGAFF
size: -; D: TRBD1; J: TRBJ1-4; V: TRBV27; DNA: TGTGCCAGCAGTCCGACAGGGTTAGTCACTAATGAAAAACTGTTTTTT; CDR3: CASSPTGLVTNEKLFF
size: -; D: TRBD1; J: TRBJ2-2; V: TRBV9; DNA: TGTGCCAGCAGCCCCCAACAGGGGGCCACCGGGGAGCTGTTTTTT; CDR3: CASSPQQGATGELFF
size: -; D: -; J: TRBJ1-6; V: TRBV5-7; DNA: TGTGCCAGCAGCTTGGGCGCGGTAAGGGGGAATTCACCCCTCCACTTT; CDR3: CASSLGAVRGNSPLHF
size: -; D: TRBD2; J: TRBJ2-2; V: TRBV4-3; DNA: TGCGCCAGCAGCCCCCTAGCGGGGGTAAACACCGGGGAGCTGTTTTTT; CDR3: CASSPLAGVNTGELFF
size: -; D: TRBD2; J: TRBJ2-1; V: TRBV29-1; DNA: TGCAGCGCTCAAGTAGCGGGGGGCCCCCATGAGCAGTTCTTC; CDR3: CSAQVAGGPHEQFF